A selection of T cell receptor beta chains follows, all from one sample in a study of cytotoxic CD8 clonotypes in ibrutinib-treated CLL. Data came from immunoSEQ multiplex PCR; TCRdb stores just in-frame clones and leaves some out. The data hold tens of thousands of clones, with 69% observed a single time. The source was PBMCs, collected before ibrutinib treatment. The receptors come from a human donor with chronic lymphocytic leukemia. Both conserved end residues are trimmed from each CDR3.

V | CDR3
TRBV21-1 | ASSKVQAPNYGYT
TRBV6-5 | ASRLTGGATEAF
TRBV27 | ASSLYGSLIGDTGELF
TRBV7-9 | ASSLGVVGTGIVYEQY
TRBV29-1 | SVAQNEQF
TRBV4-3 | ASSQEGLPGTGELF
TRBV11-2 | ASSLVSGGPKNIQY
TRBV11-1 | ASSPRTVFSLDTQY
TRBV6-4 | ASSDSRGSYGYT
TRBV6-5 | ASSRDINQPQH
TRBV9 | ASSVQGAGEAF
TRBV7-2 | ASSLGSFVQY
TRBV6-5 | ASRTGAYEQY
TRBV29-1 | SAAADSGNTIY
TRBV28 | ASSLSGLRGYT
TRBV5-4 | ASSLATGEKLF
TRBV7-6 | ASSLLGSNQPQH
TRBV7-6 | ASSWGPSGNEQF
TRBV15 | ATSTNSNSPLH
TRBV7-9 | ASSARRGNEQF
TRBV29-1 | SVEGGRETQY
TRBV11-2 | ASTVSGYT
TRBV27 | ASSPDIRFGYNSPLH
TRBV5-5 | ASSLSQTGIPYGYT
TRBV30 | AWSVADYNSPLH
TRBV6-4 | EAPTPQAGGFDEKLF
TRBV7-9 | ASSPTGDYGYT
TRBV19 | ASSIMVGPEKLF
TRBV28 | ASSLSWTQY
TRBV5-4 | ASSSTDTQY
TRBV7-9 | ASSAGTGEAF
TRBV11-2 | ASRRLGSMNTEAF
TRBV28 | ASSLHRTRTTEAF
TRBV2 | ATRQGADSPLH
TRBV5-1 | ASSLTGEHGYT
TRBV6-1 | ASTPWSQETQY
TRBV5-5 | ASSLTLGSNQPQH
TRBV11-1 | ASSLAVTSDYTGELF
TRBV18 | ASSLGTVKETQY
TRBV6-5 | ASSFRAPTGELF
TRBV19 | ASSNPRARRKETQY
TRBV5-6 | ASSLPPTGGFGEKLF
TRBV9 | ASSGETGWGTEAF
TRBV28 | ASIPGQGVKLF
TRBV7-2 | ASSRDRVSYNSPLH
TRBV6-6 | ASSFGGSNQPQH
TRBV9 | ASSARQVSGNTIY
TRBV10-3 | AISEAVRNEQF
TRBV6-5 | ASSKGPDRGYGYT
TRBV6-1 | ASSSRAAGELF
TRBV6-1 | ASSGWGGVNTEAF